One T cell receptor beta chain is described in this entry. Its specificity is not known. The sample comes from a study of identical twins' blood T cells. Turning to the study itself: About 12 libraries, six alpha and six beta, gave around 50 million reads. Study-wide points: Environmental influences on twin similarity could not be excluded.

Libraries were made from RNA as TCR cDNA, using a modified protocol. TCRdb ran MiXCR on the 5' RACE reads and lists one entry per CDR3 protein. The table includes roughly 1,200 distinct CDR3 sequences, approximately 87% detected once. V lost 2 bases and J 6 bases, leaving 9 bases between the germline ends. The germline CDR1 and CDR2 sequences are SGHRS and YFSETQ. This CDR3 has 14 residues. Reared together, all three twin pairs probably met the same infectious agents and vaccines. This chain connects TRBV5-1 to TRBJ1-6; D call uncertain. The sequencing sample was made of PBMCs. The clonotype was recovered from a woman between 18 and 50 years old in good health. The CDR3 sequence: CASSFQSLNSPLHF. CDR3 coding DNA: TGCGCCAGCAGCTTCCAGAGTCTTAATTCACCCCTCCACTTT. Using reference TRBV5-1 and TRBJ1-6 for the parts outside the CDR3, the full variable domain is KAGVTQTPRYLIKTRGQQVTLSCSPISGHRSVSWYQQTPGQGLQFLFEYFSETQRNKGNFPGRFSGRQFSNSRSEMNVSTLELGDSALYLCASSFQSLNSPLHFGNGTRLTVT.